The clone carrying this T cell receptor beta chain showed up just a few times. Its cognate antigen is unknown. The sample is drawn from a study of shared clonotypes between healthy human individuals. Points from the study as a whole: Expectations were that clonotype sharing among donors would be affected by sequencing depth. Shared clonotypes across all four donors exceeded non-shared ones in generation probability. As a rule, naive subsets had a larger estimated richness than memory subsets.

Measured with immunoSEQ multiplex PCR; TCRdb has only the in-frame clones, and not every one. This sample has some 350,000 clones, with around 74% found just once. The germline V gene has CDR1 SNHLY and CDR2 FYNNEI. The CDR3 extends over 14 amino acids. Trimming removed 7 bases from V and 9 bases from J; junction bases left unmatched: 10. This sequence joins TRBV2 and TRBJ2-1; 9 positions match TRBD2. The origin of this receptor is a man aged 25-40 years in good health. Sequencing input: memory CD4+ T cells sorted from blood. Specified subset: CD45RA-negative fraction. The CDR3 region is CASKGSGSVGEQFF. Written as DNA, the CDR3 is TGTGCCAGCAAAGGTAGCGGGAGTGTAGGTGAGCAGTTCTTC.